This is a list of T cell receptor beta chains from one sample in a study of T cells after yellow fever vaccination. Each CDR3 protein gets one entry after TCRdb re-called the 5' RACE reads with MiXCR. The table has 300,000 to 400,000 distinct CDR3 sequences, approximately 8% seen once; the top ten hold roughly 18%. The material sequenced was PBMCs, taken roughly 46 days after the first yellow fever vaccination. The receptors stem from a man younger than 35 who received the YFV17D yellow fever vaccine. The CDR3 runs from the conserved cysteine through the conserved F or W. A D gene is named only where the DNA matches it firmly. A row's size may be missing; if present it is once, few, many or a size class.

TGTGCCACCCTCCTAAGCGGGGGAGGGAAAGGCTACAATGAGCAGTTCTTC CATLLSGGGKGYNEQFF few 17 TRBJ2-1 TRBV5-4 TRBD2
TGTGCCAGCAGCCTAGCGGGGGCCCGGGGCTATGGCTACACCTTC CASSLAGARGYGYTF few 15 TRBJ1-2 TRBV7-9 .
TGCAGTGCGAGGCGGGATGAGCAGTTCTTC CSARRDEQFF many 10 TRBJ2-1 TRBV20-1 .
TGCGCCAGCAGCTTTTCGACTAGCGGGGGAGGAGAGACCCAGTACTTC CASSFSTSGGGETQYF . 16 TRBJ2-5 TRBV5-1 TRBD2
TGTGCCAGCAGTGACTCGAAATCTGGGGCCAACGTCCTGACTTTC CASSDSKSGANVLTF few 15 TRBJ2-6 TRBV6-4 .
TGCGCCAGCAGCGCTTATCGCCCTAACACTGAAGCTTTCTTT CASSAYRPNTEAFF . 14 TRBJ1-1 TRBV5-1 .
TGTGCCAGCAGCTTCCTCGGGACTACAGATACGCAGTATTTT CASSFLGTTDTQYF . 14 TRBJ2-3 TRBV7-2 .
TGCGCCAGCAGCCAAGATCTGGACAGACCATTCTCTGGAAACACCATATATTTT CASSQDLDRPFSGNTIYF few 18 TRBJ1-3 TRBV4-3 .
TGTGCCAGCAGTTTTAACCAAGAGACCCAGTACTTC CASSFNQETQYF many 12 TRBJ2-5 TRBV12-3/TRBV12-4 .
TGTGCCAGCAGCGTAGCTTTGGCGTCGCCCCAGCATTTT CASSVALASPQHF . 13 TRBJ1-5 TRBV9 .
TGCGCCAGCAGCTTGGGACACCTAAACTCCTACAATGAGCAGTTCTTC CASSLGHLNSYNEQFF few 16 TRBJ2-1 TRBV5-1 .
TGCGCCAGCAGCCAACCTCGGGACAGGGAAGAGACCCAGTACTTC CASSQPRDREETQYF . 15 TRBJ2-5 TRBV4-1 TRBD1
TGTGCCAGCAGTTACTCCTCCCCAGGGAGCCGCTCTGGAAACACCATATATTTT CASSYSSPGSRSGNTIYF . 18 TRBJ1-3 TRBV6-5 .
TGTGCCAGCAGCCCCTTCCAGGGAGGGTACGAGCAGTACTTC CASSPFQGGYEQYF many 14 TRBJ2-7 TRBV7-2 TRBD2
TGTGCCAGCAGACCTCGACCGCCAGATACGCAGTATTTT CASRPRPPDTQYF . 13 TRBJ2-3 TRBV7-2 .
TGTGCCAGCAGCCCCCACAGCTCTGGGGCCAACGTCCTGACTTTC CASSPHSSGANVLTF few 15 TRBJ2-6 TRBV11-2 .
TGTGCCAGCAGCGTGGGACAGGGGGCAAGGAACACTGAAGCTTTCTTT CASSVGQGARNTEAFF . 16 TRBJ1-1 TRBV5-4 TRBD1
TGTGCCATCAGTGAATTCAGCGGGCCAGGCACAGATACGCAGTATTTT CAISEFSGPGTDTQYF few 16 TRBJ2-3 TRBV10-3 .
TGTGCCAGCAGGTCCGGGACAGGGACAACCTACGAGCAGTACTTC CASRSGTGTTYEQYF . 15 TRBJ2-7 TRBV6-1 TRBD1
TGCGCCAGCAGCCTCAGACCTAGTCCGGAGAATGAGCAGTTCTTC CASSLRPSPENEQFF . 15 TRBJ2-1 TRBV4-3 .
TGCGCCAGCAGCTTGAATCCAGGGGGCTACTACGAGCAGTACTTC CASSLNPGGYYEQYF few 15 TRBJ2-7 TRBV5-1 TRBD1
TGCAGTGCTAGAGGAGGGGCCAGCACAGATACGCAGTATTTT CSARGGASTDTQYF many 14 TRBJ2-3 TRBV20-1 .
TGCGCCAGCAGCTTGGAGTGGGACAACACTGAAGCTTTCTTT CASSLEWDNTEAFF few 14 TRBJ1-1 TRBV5-1 .
TGCGCCAGCAGTGCAGTGGGCCAGAAGTACAATCAGCCCCAGCATTTT CASSAVGQKYNQPQHF few 16 TRBJ1-5 TRBV5-1 .
TGCAGCGTTGTAAGGGGACTTGGTGAAAAACTGTTTTTT CSVVRGLGEKLFF few 13 TRBJ1-4 TRBV29-1 .
TGCGCCAGCAGCCAAACCGGCGACCGAGGGTTTGGGGCCAACGTCCTGACTTTC CASSQTGDRGFGANVLTF . 18 TRBJ2-6 TRBV4-3 .
TGTGCCAGCAGTTACCCTAACCCCGGGGCAAAGACCCAGTACTTC CASSYPNPGAKTQYF . 15 TRBJ2-5 TRBV6-5 .
TGCGCCAGCAGCGTCCGGCTTTCTCAGGGCCTGAGGGGCTACACCTTC CASSVRLSQGLRGYTF . 16 TRBJ1-2 TRBV5-1 .
TGTGCCAGCAGCTTTGGCCCGACAGGGAGAGGAGATACGCAGTATTTT CASSFGPTGRGDTQYF . 16 TRBJ2-3 TRBV7-2 TRBD1
TGTGCCAGCAGCTTAGGAGCGGGGGCCGCATACGAGCAGTACTTC CASSLGAGAAYEQYF few 15 TRBJ2-7 TRBV7-6 TRBD2
TGTGCCAGCAGTCGATATAGCGGGGGGGCCTGGAATGAGCAGTTCTTC CASSRYSGGAWNEQFF few 16 TRBJ2-1 TRBV3-1 TRBD2
TGTGCCAGCAGCCCCGTCCCGGGACTCGAAGCCTACGAGCAGTACTTC CASSPVPGLEAYEQYF few 16 TRBJ2-7 TRBV12-3/TRBV12-4 .
TGCAGTGCTAGAGACCGGACAGGGACTTCTGGAAACACCATATATTTT CSARDRTGTSGNTIYF many 16 TRBJ1-3 TRBV20-1 TRBD1
TGCAGTGCTCGAACAGGGGGAGCCTCAATGCGCCTCCACTTT CSARTGGASMRLHF . 14 TRBJ1-6 TRBV20-1 TRBD1
TGTGCCAGCAGCCGCGGGACGGACATCTATGGCTACACCTTC CASSRGTDIYGYTF once 14 TRBJ1-2 TRBV28 .
TGCGCCAGCAGCTTGAATGCACAAACAAATGAGCAGTTCTTC CASSLNAQTNEQFF few 14 TRBJ2-1 TRBV5-1 .
TGTGCCAGCAGTGAATCGGGCTCCTATAATTCACCCCTCCACTTT CASSESGSYNSPLHF . 15 TRBJ1-6 TRBV25-1 .
TGCAGTGCTATACAGGGGACTCGGAACACTGAAGCTTTCTTT CSAIQGTRNTEAFF many 14 TRBJ1-1 TRBV20-1 TRBD1
TGTGCCAGCAGTTACCAGGGGAGGACAGATACGCAGTATTTT CASSYQGRTDTQYF few 14 TRBJ2-3 TRBV6-5 .
TGTGCCAGCAGCCCTAGAGGCGCTCAGCCCCAGCATTTT CASSPRGAQPQHF . 13 TRBJ1-5 TRBV4-2 .
TGTGCCAGCAGCCCCCGGACGGGGCGGAATGAGCAGTTCTTC CASSPRTGRNEQFF . 14 TRBJ2-1 TRBV6-2/TRBV6-3 .
TGTGCCAGCAGCTCTGACTCCAGGGGGCGGACAGATACGCAGTATTTT CASSSDSRGRTDTQYF . 16 TRBJ2-3 TRBV11-2 TRBD1
TGCAGCGTTGATCGAACAGGGGGAGAGACCCAGTACTTC CSVDRTGGETQYF few 13 TRBJ2-5 TRBV29-1 TRBD1
TGTGCCAGCAGCTTAAATCGGCCAAGACAGGGGATTGGAGAGACCCAGTACTTC CASSLNRPRQGIGETQYF few 18 TRBJ2-5 TRBV11-2 TRBD1
TGTGCCAGCAGCCTTACAAGGACCCAGTACTTC CASSLTRTQYF many 11 TRBJ2-5 TRBV12-3/TRBV12-4 .
TGTGCCAGCAGCACCGGACAGGGAATGGATACGCAGTATTTT CASSTGQGMDTQYF many 14 TRBJ2-3 TRBV5-5 TRBD1
TGTGCCAGCAGCTTGGGGAGGACGGGGGGTCAGCCCCAGCATTTT CASSLGRTGGQPQHF . 15 TRBJ1-5 TRBV5-8 .
TGTGCCAGCAGCAGGGACACCACAGCTAACTATGGCTACACCTTC CASSRDTTANYGYTF few 15 TRBJ1-2 TRBV4-2 .
TGTGCCAGCAGCTTAAGTGCCAACACAGATACGCAGTATTTT CASSLSANTDTQYF . 14 TRBJ2-3 TRBV7-9 .
TGTGCCAGCAGTTACCCGGTCTCCAGCGGGGGGGTACAAGAGACCCAGTACTTC CASSYPVSSGGVQETQYF . 18 TRBJ2-5 TRBV6-5 TRBD2
TGCGCCAGCAGCTTGGATGGGGACGGCGAGACCCAGTACTTC CASSLDGDGETQYF many 14 TRBJ2-5 TRBV5-1 .
TGTGCCAGCAGTTACGGGGACAGTGGCTATGGCTACACCTTC CASSYGDSGYGYTF . 14 TRBJ1-2 TRBV6-5 TRBD1
TGTGCCAGCAGCATCGGGACAGTGAACACTGAAGCTTTCTTT CASSIGTVNTEAFF few 14 TRBJ1-1 TRBV7-6 TRBD1
TGTGCCAGCAGTGAATGGGCTTATGGCTACACCTTC CASSEWAYGYTF . 12 TRBJ1-2 TRBV2 .
TGTGCCAGCAGCTTAGAGTCGCGGGGGGGCGGTGAGCAGTTCTTC CASSLESRGGGEQFF . 15 TRBJ2-1 TRBV7-2 TRBD2